What follows are 26 T cell receptor beta chains derived from one specimen sequenced in a study of blood T cell repertoires in COVID-19. The table came from immunoSEQ multiplex PCR; TCRdb's copy has only in-frame clones and leaves some out. The table includes 300,000 to 400,000 clones, around nine tenths detected once. The sequenced sample was peripheral blood. The receptors derive from a woman in her 70s with COVID-19, enrolled during active disease.

For this clone: One junction end disagrees with the germline gene, perhaps due to a read error. The V call is TRBV7-3, the J call TRBJ2-7; D unclear. The CDR3 runs 12 residues. Germline assignment: CDR1 SGHTA and CDR2 FQGTGA. The CDR3 is CASSLTSHEQYF. In DNA, the CDR3 is TGTGCCAGCAGCCTAACCTCCCACGAGCAGTACTTC.

This clone was counted only a few times. This chain links TRBV21-1 with TRBJ2-6; TRBD2 reflects the table's D call only, with no check against the DNA. TRBV21-1 is classified as a pseudogene. The CDR3 covers 18 residues. This chain's CDR3 is CASSKDGGSGSGANVLTF. The CDR3 bases are TGTGCCAGCAGCAAAGATGGAGGGAGCGGGTCTGGGGCCAACGTCCTGACTTTC.

The chain has TRBV6-1 and TRBJ1-1; 11 nucleotides match TRBD1. Germline loops: CDR1 MNHNS, CDR2 SASEGT. V shed 4 bases and J 3 bases; nucleotides not matched to a gene: 7. The CDR3 has 16 residues. The CDR3 loop is CASSGTGGYKDTEAFF. The CDR3 DNA reads TGTGCCAGCAGTGGGACAGGGGGCTATAAGGACACTGAAGCTTTCTTT.

The chain employs TRBV11-2 and TRBJ1-5; no firm D call. Trimming removed 0 bases at V and 1 base at J, with 4 bases between. The germline V gene has CDR1 SGHAT and CDR2 FQNNGV. The CDR3 totals 14 residues. As DNA, the CDR3 is TGTGCCAGCAGCTTAGAACACAGCAATCAGCCCCAGCATTTT. It translates to CASSLEHSNQPQHF.

The chain joins TRBV5-1 to TRBJ2-3, with 9 nucleotides matching TRBD2. From germline, CDR1 is SGHRS and CDR2 YFSETQ. The CDR3 contains 16 residues. V lost 4 bases to trimming and J lost 4 bases; unmatched junction nucleotides: 10. CDR3 sequence (DNA): TGCGCCAGCAGCGTAGAGCGGGGGGCCGGAGCAGATACGCAGTATTTT. Translation gives CASSVERGAGADTQYF.

This clone was recorded only once. The V gene is TRBV30, the J gene TRBJ2-2, with D perhaps TRBD1 (5 bases). This CDR3 contains 14 residues. Trimming took off 6 bases at V and 2 bases at J, with 13 bases between the two ends. Germline loops: CDR1 GTSNPN, CDR2 SVGIG (reference sequence). The CDR3 protein is CACKGAVNTGELFF. The CDR3 bases are TGTGCCTGCAAAGGGGCCGTTAACACCGGGGAGCTGTTTTTT.

The CDR3 DNA sequence: TGCGCCAGCAGCCTCAGCGGGGGGATGGAAACTAATGAAAAACTGTTTTTT. This translates into CASSLSGGMETNEKLFF. The chain combines TRBV5-1 with TRBJ1-4, with D possibly TRBD1 on 5 matching bases. Looked up from germline, CDR1 is SGHRS and CDR2 is YFSETQ. The CDR3 totals 17 residues. The V gene lost 4 bases and the J gene lost 1 base, with 17 bases spanning the gap.

V is TRBV6-1 and J is TRBJ2-1; 11 bases match TRBD2. The V segment lost 2 bases and the J segment 9 bases; nucleotides outside the gene matches: 6. Germline CDR1 and CDR2: MNHNS and SASEGT. This CDR3 comprises 15 residues. CDR3 nucleotides: TGTGCCAGCAGTGAATTAGCGGGGGGGCCGCTTGAGCAGTTCTTC. Translating it yields CASSELAGGPLEQFF.

The chain's CDR3 is CASSSSTGSEKLFF. CDR3 DNA: TGCGCCAGCAGCTCGTCGACAGGGAGTGAAAAACTGTTTTTT. The chain combines TRBV5-1 with TRBJ1-4, with TRBD1 matching 7 bases. CDR1 and CDR2 from the germline V gene are SGHRS and YFSETQ. There are 14 residues in the CDR3. V was clipped by 3 bases and J by 7 bases; unmatched bases: 6. Based on the CDR3 plus reference TRBV5-1 and TRBJ1-4, the full variable domain is KAGVTQTPRYLIKTRGQQVTLSCSPISGHRSVSWYQQTPGQGLQFLFEYFSETQRNKGNFPGRFSGRQFSNSRSEMNVSTLELGDSALYLCASSSSTGSEKLFFGSGTQLSVL.

This clone was detected only once. The J gene is TRBJ1-2, the V gene TRBV7-9, with 7 nucleotides matching TRBD1. The J segment lost 7 bases and the V segment lost 5 bases, leaving 10 bases of the junction unmatched. Germline loops: CDR1 SEHNR, CDR2 FQNEAQ (reference sequence). CDR3 size: 14 residues. The CDR3 DNA reads TGTGCCAGCAGCGCCCAAACAGGGGTGGCTGGCTACACCTTC. It translates to CASSAQTGVAGYTF.

V usage is TRBV10-3 and J usage is TRBJ1-2; perhaps TRBD1 as D (5 bases). Trimming took off 2 bases at V and 3 bases at J, with 10 bases between the two ends. The CDR3 has 14 residues. Germline V CDR1 and CDR2: ENHRY, SYGVKD. CDR3 bases: TGTGCCATCAGTGAGGGGGCAGGATACTATGGCTACACCTTC. Its protein product is CAISEGAGYYGYTF.

This chain joins TRBV6-5 and TRBJ2-1; 9 bases line up with TRBD1. Looked up from germline, CDR1 is MNHEY and CDR2 is SVGAGI. This CDR3 comprises 15 residues. The V segment lost 2 bases and the J segment 5 bases; nucleotides outside the gene matches: 4. The CDR3: CASSYPGTGNNEQFF. In nucleotides, the CDR3 is TGTGCCAGCAGTTACCCTGGGACAGGGAACAATGAGCAGTTCTTC.

The chain joins TRBV5-6 to TRBJ1-2, with 9 bases that match TRBD1. The trim removed 0 bases at V and 4 bases at J, leaving 7 bases unmatched. The CDR3 extends over 16 amino acids. The germline CDR1 and CDR2 sequences are SGHDT and YYEEEE. CDR3 bases: TGTGCCAGCAGCTTGGACCAGGACAGGGGACCCTATGGCTACACCTTC. It specifies CASSLDQDRGPYGYTF.

The chain joins TRBV4-1 to TRBJ1-5; D unresolved. CDR1 is MGHRA and CDR2 is YSYEKL in the germline V gene. This CDR3 spans 13 amino acids. Trimming removed 3 bases from V and 4 bases from J, with 7 bases in between. In DNA form, the CDR3 reads TGCGCCAGCAGCCACGGACTGAATCAGCCCCAGCATTTT. It translates to CASSHGLNQPQHF.

This clone was counted between two and nine times. The chain recombines TRBV29-1 with TRBJ1-1; D may be TRBD1 (5 bases). The CDR3 totals 13 residues. The V gene lost 4 bases and the J gene lost 3 bases, with 12 bases spanning the gap. Germline V CDR1 and CDR2: SQVTM, ANQGSEA. As DNA, the CDR3 is TGCAGCGTTGTCGGGGGTCGGCACACTGAAGCTTTCTTT. This sequence encodes CSVVGGRHTEAFF.

This rearrangement joins TRBV6-5 to TRBJ1-1; tentatively, D is TRBD1 (6 bases). Germline V gene sequence: CDR1 MNHEY, CDR2 SVGAGI. The ends were cut back, 5 bases at V and 6 bases at J, with 10 bases in the middle. CDR3 size: 12 residues. CDR3 in amino acids: CASSLSGAEAFF. CDR3 nucleotide sequence: TGTGCCAGCAGTCTCTCAGGGGCTGAAGCTTTCTTT.

This clone has a single count. CDR3 coding DNA: TGTGCTAGTGGTTTGGTAGGTACAGGGCCGCTTCATGGCTACACCTTC. It encodes CASGLVGTGPLHGYTF. The chain employs TRBV12-5 and TRBJ1-2, with TRBD1 as a possible D gene (6 bases). CDR1 is LGHNT, CDR2 FRNRAP, per germline. This CDR3 spans 16 amino acids. Trimming took 0 bases from V and 6 from J, leaving 17 bases between them.

The V gene is TRBV24-1, the J gene TRBJ1-5; the match to TRBD1 covers 9 bases. The CDR3 sequence is 16 residues long. Trimming cost V 3 bases and J 2 bases; bases outside gene matches: 4. Germline V gives CDR1 KGHDR, CDR2 SFDVKD. The CDR3 region is CATSDAGQGGNQPQHF. The CDR3 coding sequence is TGTGCCACCAGTGATGCGGGACAGGGCGGCAATCAGCCCCAGCATTTT.

The rearrangement joins TRBV7-9 to TRBJ2-7; tentatively, D is TRBD2 (5 bases). CDR1 and CDR2 (germline): SEHNR, FQNEAQ (reference sequence). V was shortened by 3 bases and J by 3 bases, with 9 bases between the two germline ends. The CDR3 length is 13 residues. CDR3 sequence: CASSFDGIYEQYF. CDR3 coding DNA: TGTGCCAGCAGCTTTGACGGGATCTACGAGCAGTACTTC. Full variable domain (remainder filled in from reference TRBV7-9 and TRBJ2-7): DTGVSQNPRHKITKRGQNVTFRCDPISEHNRLYWYRQTLGQGPEFLTYFQNEAQLEKSRLLSDRFSAERPKGSFSTLEIQRTEQGDSAMYLCASSFDGIYEQYFGPGTRLTVT.

This chain connects TRBV9 to TRBJ1-6; the D gene is possibly TRBD1 (6 bases). The ends were cut back, 3 bases at V and 10 bases at J, with 17 bases in the middle. The CDR3 is made up of 15 amino acids. Germline V gene data show CDR1 as SGDLS and CDR2 as YYNGEE. The CDR3 is CASSAGQSNGSPLHF. The DNA for the CDR3 is TGTGCCAGCAGCGCCGGACAGTCGAATGGGTCACCCCTCCACTTT.

V usage is TRBV29-1 and J usage is TRBJ1-1; possible D gene TRBD1, 6 bases. V was pared by 7 bases and J by 7 bases, with 13 bases between. CDR3 length: 11 amino acids. CDR1 SQVTM and CDR2 ANQGSEA come from the germline V gene. In DNA, the CDR3 is TGCAGCGCCCCAAGGGGGGGTGAAGCTTTCTTT. Its protein product is CSAPRGGEAFF.

J is TRBJ1-5 and V is TRBV27, with 8 bases fitting TRBD1. The CDR3 loop spans 14 amino acids. J lost 4 bases, V lost 6 bases, and 5 bases had no gene match. Germline CDR1 reads MNHEY; CDR2 reads SMNVEV (reference sequence). The CDR3, as DNA: TGTGCCAGCAGCGGAGGACAGGGTAATCAGCCCCAGCATTTT. It encodes CASSGGQGNQPQHF.

This chain uses TRBV7-2 with TRBJ2-2; no clear D. CDR1 is SGHTA and CDR2 is FQGNSA in the germline V gene. With 0 bases removed from V and 8 bases from J, the gap between germline ends came to 16 bases. CDR3 length: 16 residues. The CDR3 region has the DNA TGTGCCAGCAGCTTAGCGGTACTGACTCCCCAAGGGGAGCTGTTTTTT. Translation: CASSLAVLTPQGELFF.

The rearrangement links TRBV5-8 to TRBJ2-4; the D gene is possibly TRBD1 (6 bases). The length of the CDR3 is 14 residues. Trimming took off 5 bases at V and 1 base at J, with 10 bases between the two ends. Germline loops: CDR1 SGHTS, CDR2 YDEGEE. The CDR3 reads CASSTGFAKNIQYF. For the CDR3, the DNA is TGTGCCAGCAGTACAGGGTTTGCCAAAAACATTCAGTACTTC.

This chain links TRBV2 with TRBJ2-1; 10 bases agree with TRBD2. CDR3 size: 16 residues. Germline assignment: CDR1 SNHLY and CDR2 FYNNEI. J was trimmed by 3 bases and V by 2 bases; bases with no gene match: 4. CDR3 sequence (DNA): TGTGCCAGCAGTGAATCCGAGCGGGGGGGCTACAATGAGCAGTTCTTC. Translation: CASSESERGGYNEQFF.

The DNA for the CDR3 is TGTGCCTGGAGCCCGGACGGGGATCAGCCCCAGCATTTT. It translates to CAWSPDGDQPQHF. This sequence joins TRBV30 and TRBJ1-5; D gene unclear. This CDR3 contains 13 residues. Trimming took 3 bases from V and 5 from J, leaving 11 bases between them. CDR1 and CDR2 from the germline V gene are GTSNPN and SVGIG (reference sequence). Full variable domain (missing parts from reference TRBV30 and TRBJ1-5): SQTIHQWPATLVQPVGSPLSLECTVEGTSNPNLYWYRQAAGRGLQLLFYSVGIGQISSEVPQNLSASRPQDRQFILSSKKLLLSDSGFYLCAWSPDGDQPQHFGDGTRLSIL.